The TCR beta chain described here comes from a study of OX40 agonist ivuxolimab in advanced cancers. V shed 5 bases, J shed 10 bases, and the junction held 23 bases outside the gene matches. The CDR3 sequence is 17 residues long. Per the germline V gene, CDR1 is PRHDT and CDR2 is FYEKMQ (reference sequence). This table comes from immunoSEQ multiplex PCR, and its TCRdb copy is limited to in-frame clones, with some not included. Here the sample spans about 73,000 clones, approximately 92% being singletons. Sequencing used CD4+ or CD8+ T cells sorted from blood, obtained in a trial of the OX40 agonist ivuxolimab. This TCR was sampled from an adult with an advanced solid tumor such as melanoma, head and neck, liver or kidney cancer. The chain is built from TRBV13 and TRBJ2-7; 7 bases map to TRBD1. The CDR3 here is CASSPHDPDIARDSQYF. In DNA, the CDR3 is TGTGCCAGCAGCCCCCATGACCCGGATATCGCCCGGGACAGCCAGTACTTC.